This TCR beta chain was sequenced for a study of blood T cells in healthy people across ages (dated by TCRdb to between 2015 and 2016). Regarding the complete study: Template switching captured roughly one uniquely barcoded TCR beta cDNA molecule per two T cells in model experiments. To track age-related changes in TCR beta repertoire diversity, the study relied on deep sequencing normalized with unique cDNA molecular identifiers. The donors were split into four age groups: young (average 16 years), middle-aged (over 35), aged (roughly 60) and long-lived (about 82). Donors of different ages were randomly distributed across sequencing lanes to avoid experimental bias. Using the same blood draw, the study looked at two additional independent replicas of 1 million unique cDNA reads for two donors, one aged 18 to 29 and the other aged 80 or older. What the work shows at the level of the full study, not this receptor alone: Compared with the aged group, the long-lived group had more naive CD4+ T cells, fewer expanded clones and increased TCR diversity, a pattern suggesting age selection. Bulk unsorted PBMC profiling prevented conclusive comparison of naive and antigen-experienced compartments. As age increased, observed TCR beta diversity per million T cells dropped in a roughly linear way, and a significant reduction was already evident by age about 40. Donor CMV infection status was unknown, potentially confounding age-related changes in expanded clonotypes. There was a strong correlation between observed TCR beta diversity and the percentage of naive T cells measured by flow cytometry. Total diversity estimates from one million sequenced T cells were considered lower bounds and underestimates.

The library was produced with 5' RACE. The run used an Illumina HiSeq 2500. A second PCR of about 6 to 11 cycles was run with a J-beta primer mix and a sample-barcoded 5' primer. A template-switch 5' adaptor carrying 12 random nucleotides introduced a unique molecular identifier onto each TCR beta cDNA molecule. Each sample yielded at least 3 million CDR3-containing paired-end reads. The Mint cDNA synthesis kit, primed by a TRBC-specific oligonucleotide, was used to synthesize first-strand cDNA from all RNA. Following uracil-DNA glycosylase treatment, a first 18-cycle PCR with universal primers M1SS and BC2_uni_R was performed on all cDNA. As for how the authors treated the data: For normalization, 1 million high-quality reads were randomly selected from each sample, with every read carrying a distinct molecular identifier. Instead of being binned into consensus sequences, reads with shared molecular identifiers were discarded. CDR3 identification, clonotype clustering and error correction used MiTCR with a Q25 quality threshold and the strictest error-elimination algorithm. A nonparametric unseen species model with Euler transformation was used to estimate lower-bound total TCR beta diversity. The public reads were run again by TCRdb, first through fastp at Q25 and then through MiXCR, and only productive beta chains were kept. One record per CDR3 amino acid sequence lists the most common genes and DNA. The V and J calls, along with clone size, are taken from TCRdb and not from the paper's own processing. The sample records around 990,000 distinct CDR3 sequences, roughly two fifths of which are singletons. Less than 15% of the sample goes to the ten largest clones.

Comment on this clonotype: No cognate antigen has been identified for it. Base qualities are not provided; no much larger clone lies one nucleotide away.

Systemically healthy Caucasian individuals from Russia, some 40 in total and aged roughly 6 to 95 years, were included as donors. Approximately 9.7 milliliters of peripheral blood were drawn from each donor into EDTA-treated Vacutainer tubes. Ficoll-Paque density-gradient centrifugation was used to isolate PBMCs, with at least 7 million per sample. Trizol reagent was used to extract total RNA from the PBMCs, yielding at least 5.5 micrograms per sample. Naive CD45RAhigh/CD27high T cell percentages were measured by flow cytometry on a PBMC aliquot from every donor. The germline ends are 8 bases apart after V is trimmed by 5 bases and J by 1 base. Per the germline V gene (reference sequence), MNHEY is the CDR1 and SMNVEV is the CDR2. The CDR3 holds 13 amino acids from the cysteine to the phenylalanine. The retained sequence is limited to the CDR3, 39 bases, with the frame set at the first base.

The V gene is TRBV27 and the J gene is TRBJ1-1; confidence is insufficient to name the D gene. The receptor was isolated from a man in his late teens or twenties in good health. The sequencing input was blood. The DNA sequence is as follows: TGTGCCAGCAGTGGATTATGGAACACTGAAGCTTTCTTT. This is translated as CASSGLWNTEAFF.